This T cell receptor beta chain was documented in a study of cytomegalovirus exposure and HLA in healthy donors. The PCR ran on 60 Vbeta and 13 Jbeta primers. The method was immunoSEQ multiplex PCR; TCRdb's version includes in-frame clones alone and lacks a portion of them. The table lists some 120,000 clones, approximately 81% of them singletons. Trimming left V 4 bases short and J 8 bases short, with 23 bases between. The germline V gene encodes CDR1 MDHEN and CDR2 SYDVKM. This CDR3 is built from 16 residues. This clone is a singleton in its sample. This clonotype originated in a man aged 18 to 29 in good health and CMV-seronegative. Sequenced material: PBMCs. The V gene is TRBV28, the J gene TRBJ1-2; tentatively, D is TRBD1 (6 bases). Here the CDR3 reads CASSSEIPGHRRGYTF. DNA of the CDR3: TGTGCCAGCAGTTCTGAAATACCGGGACACCGCCGGGGCTACACCTTC.